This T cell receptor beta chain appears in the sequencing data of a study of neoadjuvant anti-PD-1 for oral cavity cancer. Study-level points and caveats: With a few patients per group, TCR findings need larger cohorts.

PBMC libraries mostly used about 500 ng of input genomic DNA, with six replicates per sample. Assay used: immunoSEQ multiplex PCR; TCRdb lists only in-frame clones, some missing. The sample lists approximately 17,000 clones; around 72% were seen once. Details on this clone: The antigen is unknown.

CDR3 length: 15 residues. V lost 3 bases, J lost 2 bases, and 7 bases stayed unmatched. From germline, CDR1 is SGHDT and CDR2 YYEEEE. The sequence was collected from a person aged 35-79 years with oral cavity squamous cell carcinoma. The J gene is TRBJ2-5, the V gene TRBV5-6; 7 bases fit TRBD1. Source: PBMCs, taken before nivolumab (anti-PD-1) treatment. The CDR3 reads CASSSTGTAQETQYF. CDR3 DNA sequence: TGTGCCAGCAGCTCAACCGGGACAGCACAAGAGACCCAGTACTTC. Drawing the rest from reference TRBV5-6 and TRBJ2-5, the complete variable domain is DAGVTQSPTHLIKTRGQQVTLRCSPKSGHDTVSWYQQALGQGPQFIFQYYEEEERQRGNFPDRFSGHQFPNYSSELNVNALLLGDSALYLCASSSTGTAQETQYFGPGTRLLVL.